The next 4 T cell receptor beta chains were all read from a single sample in a study of T cell changes during pregnancy in multiple sclerosis. The data were produced by immunoSEQ multiplex PCR, yet TCRdb's version contains in-frame clones alone and is incomplete. The table lists tens of thousands of clones, roughly 90% of them singletons, with roughly 3.3% in the top ten. Sequenced material: peripheral blood, taken in the first trimester of pregnancy. The receptor source for this set is a female donor in good health, enrolled as a control in a pregnancy study.

V and J are TRBV4-2 and TRBJ1-5, with 7 bases identical to TRBD1. The trim removed 4 bases at V and 7 bases at J, leaving 7 bases unmatched. The CDR3 runs 14 residues. The V gene's germline CDR1 is LGHNA and CDR2 YNFKEQ. Here the CDR3 DNA reads TGTGCCAGCAGCCCGCAGGGGGAGGTGCAGCCCCAGCATTTT. It codes for CASSPQGEVQPQHF.

The rearrangement uses TRBV6-1 and TRBJ2-1, with 13 bases fitting TRBD2. Germline assignment: CDR1 MNHNS and CDR2 SASEGT. The CDR3 spans 15 residues. The ends lost 8 bases at V and 7 bases at J; junction bases unmatched: 8. CDR3 bases: TGTGCCAGCCTTGGGCGGACTAGCGGGAGAAATGAGCAGTTCTTC. Amino acids: CASLGRTSGRNEQFF.

The gene calls are TRBV7-9 and TRBJ2-7, with 12 bases lining up with TRBD1. The CDR3 has 14 residues. J gave up 7 bases and V 7 bases, and 8 bases lay outside the gene matches. Germline V gene sequence: CDR1 SEHNR, CDR2 FQNEAQ (reference sequence). The CDR3 reads CASTSGQGAQEQYF. In DNA form, the CDR3 reads TGTGCCAGCACCTCGGGACAGGGGGCGCAAGAGCAGTACTTC.

The V gene is TRBV25-1, the J gene TRBJ2-7; D may be TRBD1 (5 bases). This CDR3 comprises 14 residues. CDR1 is MGHDK and CDR2 is SYGVNS in the germline V gene. Between the trimmed V and J ends, which lost 1 base and 2 bases, there was a span of 9 bases. The CDR3: CASSEWGNTYEQYF. CDR3 DNA sequence: TGTGCCAGCAGTGAATGGGGCAATACCTACGAGCAGTACTTC.